The entry below gives a single T cell receptor (beta chain) sequence along with its context. This clone was found many times. Its cognate antigen has yet to be identified. Compared with germline, one end of the junction differs, possibly owing to a read error. The entry originates in a study of metastatic and nonmetastatic thyroid tumors (dated by TCRdb to the early 2020s). For the study in its entirety: Repertoires were compared across peripheral blood and tumor or nodule tissue samples from malignant and benign thyroid patients. Findings and caveats that apply to the study as a whole: TCR beta diversity was reported as significantly higher in malignant tumors than in benign nodules, in both blood and tumor samples.

The library came from PCR. Sequencing relied on an Illumina HiSeq 4000. High-throughput sequencing was used to profile the TCR beta-chain CDR3 region of every patient. For the original study's pipeline: CDR3 differences across clinicopathological groups were used to build a classifier for discriminating distant-metastatic papillary thyroid cancer patients. The Shannon index was used to measure repertoire diversity, and the Morisita-Horn index was used to measure how similar tumor and blood repertoires were. TCRdb passed the public sequencing reads through fastp at Q25 and MiXCR, retaining productive beta sequences. TCRdb, rather than the study authors, made the V and J calls. The sample yields about 31,000 clones; 15% to 20% were counted once. Approximately 10% of the sample rests with the top ten. None of the patients had been given any treatment before thyroid surgery. Patient clinical samples collected from 2012 to 2018 were retrospectively analysed using T-cell receptor beta sequencing.

Per the germline V gene, SGHNT is the CDR1 and YENEEA is the CDR2. Measured from the cysteine to the phenylalanine, the CDR3 is 14 residues long. The only DNA kept is the CDR3, 42 bases in frame from the first base. The sample consisted of blood. This clonotype originated in a female donor with papillary thyroid cancer or a benign thyroid nodule (not recorded which). Some clones in this sample may be carry-over from other donors' samples. The receptor chain draws on TRBV11-3 and TRBJ1-2, with the D gene call left open. The CDR3 region has the sequence CASSATASPPRTYF. The sequenced DNA: TGTGCCAGCAGCGCCACAGCCTCTCCTCCTCGGACGTACTTC.